This TCR beta chain was recovered during a study of blood T cells in healthy people across ages. As concerns this clonotype: Its specificity is not known.

Germline lookup yields CDR1 DFQATT and CDR2 SNEGSKA (reference sequence). The CDR3 contains 13 residues. Overall study findings and caveats: Unsorted PBMC material precluded a definitive naive versus antigen-experienced comparison.

Using a J-beta primer mix together with a sample-barcoded 5' primer, a second PCR was run for roughly 7 to 12 cycles. TCRdb recomputed calls from the 5' RACE reads with MiXCR, one row per CDR3 protein. This sample has 540,000 or so distinct CDR3 sequences, with 24% found just once. The data also belong to a second study, concerning T cells of mothers and their children.

The sequence was collected from a boy younger than 18 in good health. The gene calls are TRBV20-1 and TRBJ2-7; D is perhaps TRBD2 (6 bases). Material: blood. CDR3 nucleotide sequence: TGCAGCGCTGGCCTAGCGCCTAACTACGAGCAGTACTTC. This codes for CSAGLAPNYEQYF.